The TCR beta chain under discussion was sequenced for a study of shared clonotypes between healthy human individuals. Study-wide findings and caveats: Inspection by rarefaction showed sorted-subset sequencing to be incomplete despite large depth. Naive CD4 clonotypes were shared across a handful of donors at around 5.4%.

Trimming removed 9 bases at V and 5 bases at J, with 16 bases between. This CDR3 comprises 13 residues. The germline V gene has CDR1 SNHLY and CDR2 FYNNEI. A remark on this clone: The antigen is undetermined.

An assay was performed, and its level was deep. How the authors handled the data: Filtering differed since immunoSEQ provided only junctions, with no quality scores. Assay: immunoSEQ multiplex PCR; the TCRdb copy retains only in-frame clones and omits some. D and trimming were read from the DNA, whereas the V and J calls and clone size are those reported in that table. The sample carries approximately 1.5 million clones, roughly 98% recorded once. The sequenced sample consisted of naive CD4+ T cells sorted from blood. Subset of the sample: CD45RA+ positively selected. The V and J genes are TRBV2 and TRBJ1-1; D remains unclear. The TCR was taken from a young man in good health. Here the CDR3 reads CASEILGGTEAFF. DNA of the CDR3: TGTGCCAGTGAGATATTAGGAGGAACTGAAGCTTTCTTT. Supplemented by reference TRBV2 and TRBJ1-1, the full variable domain reads EPEVTQTPSHQVTQMGQEVILRCVPISNHLYFYWYRQILGQKVEFLVSFYNNEISEKSEIFDDQFSVERPDGSNFTLKIRSTKLEDSAMYFCASEILGGTEAFFGQGTRLTVV.